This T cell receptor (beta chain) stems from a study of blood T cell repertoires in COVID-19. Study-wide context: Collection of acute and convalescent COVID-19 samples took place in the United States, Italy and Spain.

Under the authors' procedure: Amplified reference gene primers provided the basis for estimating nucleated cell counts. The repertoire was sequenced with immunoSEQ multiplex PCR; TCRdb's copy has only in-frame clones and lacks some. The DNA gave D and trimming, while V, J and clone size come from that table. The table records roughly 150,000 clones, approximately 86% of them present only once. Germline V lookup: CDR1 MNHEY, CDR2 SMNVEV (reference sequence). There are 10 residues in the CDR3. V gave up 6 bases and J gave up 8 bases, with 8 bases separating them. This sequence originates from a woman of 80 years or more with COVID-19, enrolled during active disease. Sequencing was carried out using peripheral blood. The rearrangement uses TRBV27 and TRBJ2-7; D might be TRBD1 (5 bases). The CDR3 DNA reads TGTGCCAGCAGACAGGTCCAGCAGTACTTC. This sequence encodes CASRQVQQYF.